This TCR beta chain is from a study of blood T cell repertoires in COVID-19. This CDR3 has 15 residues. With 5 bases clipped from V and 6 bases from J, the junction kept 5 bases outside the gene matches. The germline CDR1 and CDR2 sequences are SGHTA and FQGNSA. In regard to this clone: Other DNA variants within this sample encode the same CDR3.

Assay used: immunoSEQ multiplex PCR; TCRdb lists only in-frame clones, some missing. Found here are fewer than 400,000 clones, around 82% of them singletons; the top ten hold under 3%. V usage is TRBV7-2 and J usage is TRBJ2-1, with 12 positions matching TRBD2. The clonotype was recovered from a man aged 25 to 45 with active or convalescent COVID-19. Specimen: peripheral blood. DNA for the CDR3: TGTGCCAGCAGCCCAAGGACTAGCGGGACCAATGAGCAGTTCTTC. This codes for CASSPRTSGTNEQFF.